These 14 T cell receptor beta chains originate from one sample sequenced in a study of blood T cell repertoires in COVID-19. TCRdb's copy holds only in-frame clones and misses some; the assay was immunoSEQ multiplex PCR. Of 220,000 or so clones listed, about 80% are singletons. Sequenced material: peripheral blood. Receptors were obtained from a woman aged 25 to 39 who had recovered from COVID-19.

The CDR3 spells CASTRETTETQYF. CDR3 DNA: TGCGCCAGCACCCGGGAGACCACAGAGACCCAGTACTTC. V is TRBV10-2 and J is TRBJ2-5, with D possibly TRBD2 on 6 matching bases. CDR3 size: 13 residues. V dropped 7 bases and J dropped 4 bases, with 13 bases sitting between them. From germline, CDR1 is WSHSY and CDR2 SAAADI.

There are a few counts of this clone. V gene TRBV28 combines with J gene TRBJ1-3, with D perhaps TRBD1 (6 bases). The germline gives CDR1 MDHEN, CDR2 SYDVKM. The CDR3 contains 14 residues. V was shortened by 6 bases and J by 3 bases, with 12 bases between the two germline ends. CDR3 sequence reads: CASSPIGGGNTIYF. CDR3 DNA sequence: TGTGCCAGCAGCCCAATAGGGGGTGGAAACACCATATATTTT.

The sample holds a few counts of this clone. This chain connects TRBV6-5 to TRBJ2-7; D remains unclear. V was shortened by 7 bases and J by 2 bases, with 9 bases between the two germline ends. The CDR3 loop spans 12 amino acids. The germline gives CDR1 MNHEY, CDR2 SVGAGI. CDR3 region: CASTREAYEQYF. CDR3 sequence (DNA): TGTGCCAGCACGAGAGAGGCCTACGAGCAGTACTTC.

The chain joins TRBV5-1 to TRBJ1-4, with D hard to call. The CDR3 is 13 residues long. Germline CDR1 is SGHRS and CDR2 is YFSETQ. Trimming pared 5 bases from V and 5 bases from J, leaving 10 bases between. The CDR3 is CASRRVSNEKLFF. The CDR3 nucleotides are TGCGCCAGCAGACGGGTCTCGAATGAAAAACTGTTTTTT.

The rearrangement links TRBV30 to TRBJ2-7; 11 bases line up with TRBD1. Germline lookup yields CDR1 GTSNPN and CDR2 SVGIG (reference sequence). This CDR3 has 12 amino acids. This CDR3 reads CAHGTGGYEQYF. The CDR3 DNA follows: TGTGCTCATGGGACAGGGGGGTACGAGCAGTACTTC.

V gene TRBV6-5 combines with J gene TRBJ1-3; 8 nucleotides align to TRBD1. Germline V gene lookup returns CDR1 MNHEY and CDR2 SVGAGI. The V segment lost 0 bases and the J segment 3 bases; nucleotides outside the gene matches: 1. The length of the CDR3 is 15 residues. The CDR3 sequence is CASSYSDRGGNTIYF. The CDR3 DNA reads TGTGCCAGCAGTTACTCAGACAGGGGTGGAAACACCATATATTTT.

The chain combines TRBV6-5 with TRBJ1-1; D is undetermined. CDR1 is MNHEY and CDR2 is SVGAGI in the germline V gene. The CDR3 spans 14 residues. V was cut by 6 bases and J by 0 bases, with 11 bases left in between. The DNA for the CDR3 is TGTGCCAGCAGGCCGGGAAGTTTGAACACTGAAGCTTTCTTT. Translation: CASRPGSLNTEAFF.

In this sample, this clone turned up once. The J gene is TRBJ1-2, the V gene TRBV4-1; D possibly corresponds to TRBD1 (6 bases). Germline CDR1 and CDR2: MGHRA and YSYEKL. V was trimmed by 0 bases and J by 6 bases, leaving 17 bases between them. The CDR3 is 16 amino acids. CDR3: CASSQDPFRGGNGYTF. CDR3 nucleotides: TGCGCCAGCAGCCAAGACCCATTCAGGGGAGGGAATGGCTACACCTTC.

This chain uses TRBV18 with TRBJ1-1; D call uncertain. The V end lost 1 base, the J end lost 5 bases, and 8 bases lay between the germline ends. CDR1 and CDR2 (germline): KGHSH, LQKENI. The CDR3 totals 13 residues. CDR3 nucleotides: TGTGCCAGCTCACCACTTGGTCAGACTGAAGCTTTCTTT. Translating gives CASSPLGQTEAFF.

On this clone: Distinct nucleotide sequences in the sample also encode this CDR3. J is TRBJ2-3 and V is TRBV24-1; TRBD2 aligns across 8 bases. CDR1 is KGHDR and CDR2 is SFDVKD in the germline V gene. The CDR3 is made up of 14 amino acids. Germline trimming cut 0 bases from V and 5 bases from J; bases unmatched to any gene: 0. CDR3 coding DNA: TGTGCCACCAGTGATTTGCTAGCGGGAGATACGCAGTATTTT. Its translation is CATSDLLAGDTQYF.

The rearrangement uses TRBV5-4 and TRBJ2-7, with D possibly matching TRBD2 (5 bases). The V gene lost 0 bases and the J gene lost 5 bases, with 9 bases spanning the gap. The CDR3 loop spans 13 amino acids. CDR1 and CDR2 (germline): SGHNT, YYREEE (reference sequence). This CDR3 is CASSLVARDEQYF. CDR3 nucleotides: TGTGCCAGCAGCTTGGTGGCGAGGGACGAGCAGTACTTC.

CDR3 residues: CASSPPLTGTVGETQYF. The CDR3 DNA sequence: TGTGCCAGCTCACCACCGTTAACCGGGACAGTAGGCGAGACCCAGTACTTC. The chain combines TRBV18 with TRBJ2-5; 7 nucleotides line up with TRBD1. Trimming cost V 0 bases and J 5 bases; bases outside gene matches: 12. Germline V gives CDR1 KGHSH, CDR2 LQKENI. This CDR3 has 17 amino acids. Full variable domain (outside the CDR3, taken from reference TRBV18 and TRBJ2-5): NAGVMQNPRHLVRRRGQEARLRCSPMKGHSHVYWYRQLPEEGLKFMVYLQKENIIDESGMPKERFSAEFPKEGPSILRIQQVVRGDSAAYFCASSPPLTGTVGETQYFGPGTRLLVL.

CDR3 nucleotides: TGTGCCAGCAGCTCTGAATGGGAGGGAAGGGAAGCTTTCTTT. This translates into CASSSEWEGREAFF. The chain links TRBV5-4 to TRBJ1-1; D not resolved. The germline CDR1 and CDR2 sequences are SGHNT and YYREEE (reference sequence). Trimming pared 3 bases from V and 8 bases from J, leaving 17 bases between. The CDR3 consists of 14 residues.

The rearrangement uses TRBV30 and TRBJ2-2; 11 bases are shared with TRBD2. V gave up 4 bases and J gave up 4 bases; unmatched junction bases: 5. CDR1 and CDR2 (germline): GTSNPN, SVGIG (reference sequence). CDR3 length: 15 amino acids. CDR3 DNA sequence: TGTGCCTGGATGCTTGGGACTAGCGGCACCGGGGAGCTGTTTTTT. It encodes CAWMLGTSGTGELFF.